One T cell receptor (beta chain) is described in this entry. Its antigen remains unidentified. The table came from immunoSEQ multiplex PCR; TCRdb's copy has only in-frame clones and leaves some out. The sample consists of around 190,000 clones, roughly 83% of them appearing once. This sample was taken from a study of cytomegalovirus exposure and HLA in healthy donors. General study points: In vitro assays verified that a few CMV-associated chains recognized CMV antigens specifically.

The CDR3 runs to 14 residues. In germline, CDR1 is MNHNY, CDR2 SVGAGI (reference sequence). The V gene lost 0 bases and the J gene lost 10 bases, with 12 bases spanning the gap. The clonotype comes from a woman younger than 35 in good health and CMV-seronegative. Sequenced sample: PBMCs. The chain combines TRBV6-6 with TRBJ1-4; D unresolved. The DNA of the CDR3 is TGTGCCAGCAGTTACTCGAACGAACGAGGAAAACTGTTTTTT. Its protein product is CASSYSNERGKLFF.